The next 21 T cell receptor beta chains were all read from a single sample in a study of OX40 agonist ivuxolimab in advanced cancers. Assay used: immunoSEQ multiplex PCR; TCRdb lists only in-frame clones, some missing. The sample gives approximately 60,000 clones, over 80% of which show up once; about 0.69% is in the top ten. This specimen consisted of CD4+ or CD8+ T cells sorted from blood, obtained in a trial of the OX40 agonist ivuxolimab. These receptors originate from an adult with an advanced solid tumor such as melanoma, head and neck, liver or kidney cancer.

The chain couples TRBV18 to TRBJ2-5; 9 bases align to TRBD1. This CDR3 has 14 amino acids. Germline assignment: CDR1 KGHSH and CDR2 LQKENI. J lost 2 bases, V lost 5 bases, and 3 bases had no gene match. CDR3 bases: TGTGCCAGCTCAATCGGACAGGGGCAAGAGACCCAGTACTTC. Translated, it gives CASSIGQGQETQYF.

V usage is TRBV29-1 and J usage is TRBJ2-1; 7 positions match TRBD1. Germline values: CDR1 SQVTM, CDR2 ANQGSEA. This CDR3 has 14 residues. V was clipped by 6 bases and J by 2 bases; unmatched bases: 7. CDR3 residues: CSVADRAPYNEQFF. CDR3 DNA: TGCAGCGTAGCTGACAGGGCACCCTACAATGAGCAGTTCTTC.

The rearrangement uses TRBV4-1 and TRBJ1-2; 10 nucleotides align to TRBD1. The length of the CDR3 is 13 residues. Looked up from germline, CDR1 is MGHRA and CDR2 is YSYEKL. Losses at the gene ends were 5 bases for V and 7 bases for J; bases not matched to a gene: 4. CDR3 amino acids: CASSGQGGFGYTF. The CDR3, as DNA: TGCGCCAGCAGCGGACAGGGGGGATTTGGCTACACCTTC.

The chain uses TRBV19 and TRBJ1-6; D is uncertain. Germline CDR1 reads LNHDA; CDR2 reads SQIVND (reference sequence). This CDR3 has 14 residues. The V end was cut by 6 bases, the J end by 0 bases, with 6 bases between. The CDR3, as DNA: TGTGCCAGTAGGGCCAGCTCCTATAATTCACCCCTCCACTTT. It translates to CASRASSYNSPLHF.

This clone was detected once. V and J are TRBV27 and TRBJ1-6; tentative D call: TRBD1 (6 bases). Germline V gene sequence: CDR1 MNHEY, CDR2 SMNVEV (reference sequence). V was clipped by 8 bases and J by 10 bases, with 18 bases between them. This CDR3 is 14 amino acids long. CDR3 residues: CASSGLGAGSPLHF. CDR3 bases: TGTGCCAGCTCAGGCCTGGGGGCAGGCTCACCCCTCCACTTT.

The chain uses TRBV9 and TRBJ1-2; D is perhaps TRBD1 (6 bases). The CDR3 consists of 17 residues. Trimming removed 0 bases at V and 8 bases at J, with 23 bases between. Per germline, CDR1 SGDLS and CDR2 YYNGEE. CDR3 bases: TGTGCCAGCAGCGTAGATTTGGGGGGCTCCGGCATGGACGGCTACACCTTC. It yields the protein CASSVDLGGSGMDGYTF.

The J gene is TRBJ2-7, the V gene TRBV2, with 9 bases that match TRBD1. The CDR3 covers 14 residues. CDR1 and CDR2 from the germline V gene are SNHLY and FYNNEI. The trim removed 8 bases at V and 5 bases at J, leaving 10 bases unmatched. CDR3 protein: CASVRGQGVHEQYF. CDR3 nucleotide sequence: TGTGCCAGCGTCAGGGGACAGGGTGTCCACGAGCAGTACTTC.

The chain combines TRBV27 with TRBJ1-1; D remains unclear. This CDR3 is built from 15 residues. CDR1 and CDR2 (germline): MNHEY, SMNVEV (reference sequence). The V and J ends lost 5 bases and 5 bases respectively, with 18 bases between them. The CDR3 sequence: CASSGDFTTGTEAFF. The CDR3 DNA reads as TGTGCCAGCAGTGGAGACTTCACAACCGGTACTGAAGCTTTCTTT.

The rearrangement joins TRBV27 to TRBJ2-7; 9 bases fit TRBD2. This CDR3 has 15 residues. J lost 4 bases, V lost 5 bases, and 9 bases had no gene match. Germline CDR1 reads MNHEY; CDR2 reads SMNVEV (reference sequence). The CDR3 loop reads CASSSIAGERYEQYF. In DNA, the CDR3 is TGTGCCAGCAGTAGCATAGCGGGAGAACGGTACGAGCAGTACTTC.

The CDR3 is CASSLQSSGNTIYF. CDR3 nucleotides: TGTGCCAGCAGCCTACAGAGCTCTGGAAACACCATATATTTT. The J gene is TRBJ1-3, the V gene TRBV9; D call uncertain. Trimming took 4 bases from V and 0 from J, leaving 8 bases between them. The CDR3 runs 14 residues. Germline V lookup: CDR1 SGDLS, CDR2 YYNGEE.

V is TRBV5-6 and J is TRBJ2-2; possible D gene TRBD2, 5 bases. Trimming pared 9 bases from V and 4 bases from J, leaving 19 bases between. Germline V gene lookup returns CDR1 SGHDT and CDR2 YYEEEE. The CDR3 spans 15 residues. Written as DNA, the CDR3 is TGTGCCACCAGAATAGGAAATCGGGGCACCGGGGAGCTGTTTTTT. This codes for CATRIGNRGTGELFF.

J is TRBJ2-7 and V is TRBV29-1, with TRBD1 matching 9 bases. Looked up from germline, CDR1 is SQVTM and CDR2 is ANQGSEA. Trimming at V came to 4 bases and at J to 0 bases, leaving 4 bases not matched to a gene. The CDR3 loop spans 14 amino acids. The CDR3 reads CSVGGQGSSYEQYF. The CDR3 DNA reads as TGCAGCGTTGGGGGACAGGGAAGCTCCTACGAGCAGTACTTC.

This chain joins TRBV15 and TRBJ2-3; weak D call: TRBD2 (6 bases). The CDR3 is 13 amino acids. The V and J ends lost 4 bases and 2 bases respectively, with 7 bases between them. Germline CDR1 LNHNV, CDR2 YYDKDF (reference sequence). The CDR3 coding sequence is TGTGCCACCAGCAAGCGGGTCACAGATACGCAGTATTTT. This sequence encodes CATSKRVTDTQYF.

The V and J genes are TRBV19 and TRBJ2-5, with 8 bases that match TRBD2. From germline, CDR1 is LNHDA and CDR2 SQIVND (reference sequence). V was pared by 7 bases and J by 2 bases, with 9 bases of the junction left unmatched. The CDR3 totals 15 residues. In nucleotides, the CDR3 is TGTGCCAGTACTGCGGGGGGATCCGAACAAGAGACCCAGTACTTC. It encodes CASTAGGSEQETQYF.

The rearrangement uses TRBV29-1 and TRBJ1-2; D is possibly TRBD1 (6 bases). CDR3 length: 13 residues. Germline CDR1 reads SQVTM; CDR2 reads ANQGSEA. The V and J ends lost 5 bases and 0 bases respectively, with 10 bases between them. The CDR3 spells CSVRQAANYGYTF. CDR3 DNA: TGCAGCGTTAGACAGGCAGCTAACTATGGCTACACCTTC.

This chain links TRBV7-2 with TRBJ1-4, with 9 positions matching TRBD1. With 3 bases clipped from V and 4 bases from J, the junction kept 3 bases outside the gene matches. The germline V gene encodes CDR1 SGHTA and CDR2 FQGNSA. This CDR3 is 15 amino acids long. The CDR3 loop is CASSFGTGINEKLFF. CDR3 sequence (DNA): TGTGCCAGCAGCTTCGGGACAGGGATTAATGAAAAACTGTTTTTT.

The chain uses TRBV7-2 and TRBJ1-5; 8 nucleotides agree with TRBD1. This CDR3 is 15 amino acids long. Germline V gene sequence: CDR1 SGHTA, CDR2 FQGNSA. Trimming cost V 7 bases and J 2 bases; bases outside gene matches: 7. The CDR3 DNA reads as TGTGCCAGCAACAACAGGGGGTCGGGCAATCAGCCCCAGCATTTT. Translated, it gives CASNNRGSGNQPQHF.

The chain joins TRBV28 to TRBJ1-2, with D perhaps matching TRBD1 (5 bases). The germline CDR1 and CDR2 sequences are MDHEN and SYDVKM. The CDR3 sequence is 13 residues long. V was clipped by 7 bases and J by 5 bases, with 14 bases between them. DNA of the CDR3: TGTGCCAGCAAGCAGGGCGGAGGTTATGGCTACACCTTC. Its translation: CASKQGGGYGYTF.

This chain joins TRBV15 and TRBJ2-5; 7 bases fit TRBD2. The V and J ends lost 6 bases and 4 bases, in that order; junction bases with no gene match: 8. Looked up from germline, CDR1 is LNHNV and CDR2 is YYDKDF (reference sequence). The CDR3 extends over 14 amino acids. The CDR3 sequence is CATSSRGGGETQYF. CDR3 coding DNA: TGTGCCACCAGTTCCCGCGGCGGGGGAGAGACCCAGTACTTC.

CDR3 protein: CASSISPLYGYTF. CDR3 DNA: TGTGCCAGTAGTATATCCCCTCTCTATGGCTACACCTTC. V is TRBV19 and J is TRBJ1-2, with D unresolved. V lost 2 bases to trimming and J lost 4 bases, with 8 bases between them. Germline CDR1 is LNHDA and CDR2 is SQIVND (reference sequence). This CDR3 contains 13 residues.

V is TRBV15 and J is TRBJ1-1; D is unclear. Germline CDR1 and CDR2: LNHNV and YYDKDF (reference sequence). V lost 5 bases and J 1 base, leaving 14 bases between the germline ends. CDR3 size: 15 residues. CDR3 DNA: TGTGCCACCAGCGGAAAGGCAAGGGCGAACACTGAAGCTTTCTTT. Translated, it gives CATSGKARANTEAFF. The full variable domain, in which reference TRBV15 and TRBJ1-1 provide the parts outside the CDR3, is DAMVIQNPRYQVTQFGKPVTLSCSQTLNHNVMYWYQQKSSQAPKLLFHYYDKDFNNEADTPDNFQSRRPNTSFCFLDIRSPGLGDTAMYLCATSGKARANTEAFFGQGTRLTVV.